These T cell receptor beta chains were read from a single sample in a study of Ad26.COV2.S vaccination and SARS-CoV-2 variants. Profiling relied on immunoSEQ multiplex PCR, and the TCRdb table lists in-frame clones only, not all of them. The sample has 300,000 to 500,000 clones, approximately 90% seen once. The sequenced sample was peripheral blood, obtained in a trial of Ad26.COV2.S vaccine versus placebo. These receptors originate from a person aged 18-60 years who received the Ad26.COV2.S COVID-19 vaccine or a placebo. Both conserved end residues are part of each CDR3. A D gene is named only where the DNA matches it firmly. A clone size is listed for some rows: how often the clone was seen (once, few, many), or a class if it is expanded.

j_gene: TRBJ2-7; abundance: .; d_gene: .; v_gene: TRBV6-5; CDR3nt: TGTGCCAGCAGTAACACAGGATACGAGCAGTACTTC; CDR3aa: CASSNTGYEQYF
j_gene: TRBJ2-4; abundance: once; d_gene: TRBD2; v_gene: TRBV7-8; CDR3nt: TGTGCCAGCAGTTCAGCGGGGTTGGCGGACATTCAGTACTTC; CDR3aa: CASSSAGLADIQYF
j_gene: TRBJ2-1; abundance: .; d_gene: .; v_gene: TRBV4-1; CDR3nt: TGCGCCAGCAGCCAAGAGGTTGGTGTAGTGGACAATGAGCAGTTCTTC; CDR3aa: CASSQEVGVVDNEQFF
j_gene: TRBJ1-1; abundance: once; d_gene: .; v_gene: TRBV11-2; CDR3nt: TGTGCCAGCAGCTTAGTACGGGCAGCGAACACTGAAGCTTTCTTT; CDR3aa: CASSLVRAANTEAFF
j_gene: TRBJ1-1; abundance: .; d_gene: .; v_gene: TRBV9; CDR3nt: TGTGCCAGCAGCGTATCACAGAACACTGAAGCTTTCTTT; CDR3aa: CASSVSQNTEAFF
j_gene: TRBJ1-6; abundance: .; d_gene: TRBD1; v_gene: TRBV6-8; CDR3nt: TGTGCCAGCACCTGGGACAGGAGTAATTCACCCCTCCACTTT; CDR3aa: CASTWDRSNSPLHF
j_gene: TRBJ2-2; abundance: .; d_gene: .; v_gene: TRBV4-1; CDR3nt: TGCGCCAGCAGCCAAGATTCAGGGCTTGGCACCGGGGAGCTGTTTTTT; CDR3aa: CASSQDSGLGTGELFF
j_gene: TRBJ1-4; abundance: .; d_gene: .; v_gene: TRBV19; CDR3nt: TGTGCCAGTAGAGACTCACTTAATTACCATGAAAAACTGTTTTTT; CDR3aa: CASRDSLNYHEKLFF
j_gene: TRBJ1-1; abundance: .; d_gene: TRBD1; v_gene: TRBV7-2; CDR3nt: TGTGCCAGCAGCTTAGAGGCGGTAGGGGGCGCGAGAGCTGAAGCTTTCTTT; CDR3aa: CASSLEAVGGARAEAFF
j_gene: TRBJ2-3; abundance: .; d_gene: .; v_gene: TRBV3-1/TRBV3-2; CDR3nt: TGTGCCAGCAGCCAAGACACCTCAAGCACAGATACGCAGTATTTT; CDR3aa: CASSQDTSSTDTQYF
j_gene: TRBJ2-3; abundance: .; d_gene: .; v_gene: TRBV2; CDR3nt: TGTGCCAGCAGCTTGACAGGCCCTAGCACAGATACGCAGTATTTT; CDR3aa: CASSLTGPSTDTQYF
j_gene: TRBJ2-5; abundance: .; d_gene: .; v_gene: TRBV5-4; CDR3nt: TGTGCCAGCAGCTTGGGACCCTGGGGGGAGACCCAGTACTTC; CDR3aa: CASSLGPWGETQYF
j_gene: TRBJ1-6; abundance: .; d_gene: .; v_gene: TRBV30; CDR3nt: TGTGCCTCCTCCCGGGGGGCAGGGTCACCCCTCCACTTT; CDR3aa: CASSRGAGSPLHF
j_gene: TRBJ2-7; abundance: .; d_gene: .; v_gene: TRBV11-3; CDR3nt: TGTGCCAGCAGCTTAGACTCCTACGAGCAGTACTTC; CDR3aa: CASSLDSYEQYF
j_gene: TRBJ1-1; abundance: .; d_gene: TRBD1; v_gene: TRBV5-1; CDR3nt: TGCGCCAGCAGCCCGGGACAGGGAGGGAGAAACACTGAAGCTTTCTTT; CDR3aa: CASSPGQGGRNTEAFF
j_gene: TRBJ1-4; abundance: .; d_gene: .; v_gene: TRBV27; CDR3nt: TGTGCCAGCAGTTCGGTAGAGGCCCTGGGTGAAAAACTGTTTTTT; CDR3aa: CASSSVEALGEKLFF
j_gene: TRBJ2-1; abundance: .; d_gene: .; v_gene: TRBV12-3/TRBV12-4; CDR3nt: TGTGCCAGCATGGGCCTTCACAATGAGCAGTTCTTC; CDR3aa: CASMGLHNEQFF
j_gene: TRBJ1-3; abundance: .; d_gene: .; v_gene: TRBV7-8; CDR3nt: TGTGCCAGCAGCGTCACCGGGAGGAGAGCTGGAAACACCATATATTTT; CDR3aa: CASSVTGRRAGNTIYF
j_gene: TRBJ1-5; abundance: .; d_gene: .; v_gene: TRBV15; CDR3nt: TGTGCCACCAGCGATCGGGACACCAGATATAGCAATCAGCCCCAGCATTTT; CDR3aa: CATSDRDTRYSNQPQHF
j_gene: TRBJ1-1; abundance: .; d_gene: .; v_gene: TRBV19; CDR3nt: TGTGCCAGTAGTAACCTGGGGGGATTCACTGAAGCTTTCTTT; CDR3aa: CASSNLGGFTEAFF
j_gene: TRBJ1-1; abundance: few; d_gene: .; v_gene: TRBV19; CDR3nt: TGTGCCAGAGGGGTTCATGCTTTCTTT; CDR3aa: CARGVHAFF
j_gene: TRBJ2-2; abundance: .; d_gene: TRBD2; v_gene: TRBV20-1; CDR3nt: TGCAGTGCGCAATTAGCGGGATTGCTGTTTTTT; CDR3aa: CSAQLAGLLFF
j_gene: TRBJ2-1; abundance: .; d_gene: TRBD1; v_gene: TRBV2; CDR3nt: TGTGCCAGCAGCAAGACAGGGTCCTACAATGAGCAGTTCTTC; CDR3aa: CASSKTGSYNEQFF
j_gene: TRBJ2-7; abundance: .; d_gene: .; v_gene: TRBV7-9; CDR3nt: TGTGCCAGCAGCTTAGACCCAACCGAGCAGTACTTC; CDR3aa: CASSLDPTEQYF
j_gene: TRBJ2-5; abundance: .; d_gene: .; v_gene: TRBV5-1; CDR3nt: TGCGCCAGCAGCTTGCCCCTACAAGAGACCCAGTACTTC; CDR3aa: CASSLPLQETQYF
j_gene: TRBJ1-2; abundance: once; d_gene: .; v_gene: TRBV20-1; CDR3nt: TGCAGTGCTAGTTGGGGGTATCGGGGCTACACCTTC; CDR3aa: CSASWGYRGYTF
j_gene: TRBJ1-1; abundance: .; d_gene: .; v_gene: TRBV6-5; CDR3nt: TGTGCCACCAGGAGGAACACTGAAGCTTTCTTT; CDR3aa: CATRRNTEAFF
j_gene: TRBJ2-1; abundance: .; d_gene: .; v_gene: TRBV7-2; CDR3nt: TGTGCCAGCAGCATACAGGGGGGGGACAATGAGCAGTTCTTC; CDR3aa: CASSIQGGDNEQFF
j_gene: TRBJ2-2; abundance: .; d_gene: .; v_gene: TRBV7-7; CDR3nt: TGTGCTAGCAGCTTAGGGGGGAGTACCGGGGAGCTGTTTTTT; CDR3aa: CASSLGGSTGELFF
j_gene: TRBJ2-1; abundance: .; d_gene: .; v_gene: TRBV23-1; CDR3nt: TGCGCCAGCAGCCGGGACGCCGGAAGGGTCAATGAGCAGTTCTTC; CDR3aa: CASSRDAGRVNEQFF
j_gene: TRBJ2-7; abundance: once; d_gene: .; v_gene: TRBV3-1/TRBV3-2; CDR3nt: TGTGCCAGCAGGGCGACTAGTACATCCTACGAGCAGTACTTC; CDR3aa: CASRATSTSYEQYF
j_gene: TRBJ2-7; abundance: .; d_gene: .; v_gene: TRBV15; CDR3nt: TGTGCCACCAGCCGGGGACATAAGGGAACCTACGAGCAGTACTTC; CDR3aa: CATSRGHKGTYEQYF